This is a list of T cell receptor beta chains from one sample in a study of identical twins. TCRdb used MiXCR to reprocess the 5' RACE reads, holding one entry per CDR3 protein. The sample carries roughly 770,000 distinct CDR3 sequences, around a sixth recorded once. The same data also contributed to another study, on T cells expressing NK-cell markers.

The sequencing sample was made of PBMCs. The receptors were sampled from a woman between 18 and 29 years old in good health. Both conserved end residues are part of each CDR3. A D gene is named only where the DNA matches it firmly. Clone size is stated in some rows and not others, as once, few, many or a class when expanded.

D gene,V gene,clone size,J gene,CDR3 protein,CDR3 DNA
-,TRBV9,few,TRBJ1-2,CASSVGRGFGYTF,TGTGCCAGCAGCGTAGGACGGGGGTTTGGCTACACCTTC
TRBD2,TRBV7-9,-,TRBJ2-3,CASSLSGRAADTQYF,TGTGCCAGCAGCCTTAGCGGGAGGGCCGCTGATACGCAGTATTTT
-,TRBV29-1,few,TRBJ1-1,CSVRQHENTEAFF,TGCAGCGTTCGACAACATGAGAACACTGAAGCTTTCTTT
-,TRBV18,-,TRBJ1-2,CASSPQENYGYTF,TGTGCCAGCTCACCGCAGGAAAACTATGGCTACACCTTC
-,TRBV30,-,TRBJ2-2,CAWSAFAASGELFF,TGTGCCTGGAGTGCCTTCGCCGCTTCCGGGGAGCTGTTTTTT
-,TRBV29-1,few,TRBJ2-5,CSVGTSGETQYF,TGCAGCGTTGGGACCTCGGGAGAGACCCAGTACTTC
-,TRBV7-9,few,TRBJ2-5,CASRPADGDGQETQYF,TGTGCCAGCAGACCGGCTGATGGGGACGGGCAAGAGACCCAGTACTTC
-,TRBV12-3/TRBV12-4,many,TRBJ1-2,CASSLFVSYGYTF,TGTGCCAGCAGTCTCTTCGTTTCTTATGGCTACACCTTC
-,TRBV7-2,many,TRBJ2-1,CASSSQGYNEQFF,TGTGCCAGCAGCTCCCAAGGGTACAATGAGCAGTTCTTC
-,TRBV7-2,-,TRBJ2-1,CASSLIYIGEQFF,TGTGCCAGCAGCTTAATCTATATAGGTGAGCAGTTCTTC
-,TRBV5-1,-,TRBJ2-2,CASKKTGNTGELFF,TGCGCCAGCAAGAAGACAGGAAACACCGGGGAGCTGTTTTTT